This TCR beta chain comes out of a study of post-analysis software for immune sequencing data. Points from the study as a whole: F measure showed strong co-clustering of same-batch samples. Multiple sclerosis patients had significantly lower normalized Chao1 diversity than controls.

This clonotype was recorded a few times. What it binds is unknown. Researchers reported that TCR beta cDNA libraries carried unique molecular identifiers. The yield from around 1 to 10 million T cells was about 500,000 cDNA molecules in total. From the PCR reads, TCRdb called clonotypes with MiXCR, one entry per CDR3 protein. Here the sample spans about 560,000 distinct CDR3 sequences, around 44% being singletons. The sample taken for sequencing was blood. The source of this sequence is a girl between 5 and 17 years old with multiple sclerosis.

CDR3 in DNA: TGTGCCAGCAGTTACAGAACCGGGCGGGAGTTCTTC. This gives the protein CASSYRTGREFF. The chain joins TRBV6-5 to TRBJ2-1; maybe TRBD2 (5 bases). CDR1 and CDR2 from the germline V gene are MNHEY and SVGAGI. CDR3 length: 12 residues. With 2 bases removed from V and 14 bases from J, the gap between germline ends came to 13 bases.